These 14 T cell receptor beta chains were sequenced from one sample in a study of CD8+ T cells in alopecia areata. Investigators isolated RNA and reverse transcribed it into cDNA to act as the sequencing template. Here immunoSEQ multiplex PCR was the method, and the copy in TCRdb shows in-frame clones only, minus some. The sample contains tens of thousands of clones, more than 60% of which appear only once. Material: NKG2D-low CD8+ T cells sorted from blood. Receptors originate from a human donor with alopecia areata.

The chain has TRBV7-9 and TRBJ1-2; D is ambiguous. Looked up from germline, CDR1 is SEHNR and CDR2 is FQNEAQ (reference sequence). V lost 4 bases and J lost 1, with 13 bases in between. The CDR3 has 15 residues. CDR3 sequence reads: CASSSQAALNYGYTF. The CDR3 nucleotides are TGTGCCAGCAGCTCCCAAGCGGCCCTTAACTATGGCTACACCTTC.

V is TRBV29-1 and J is TRBJ2-3; TRBD1 matches at 8 bases. CDR3 size: 18 residues. V dropped 1 base and J dropped 0; count of bases not matched to a gene: 12. CDR1 and CDR2 (germline): SQVTM, ANQGSEA. The CDR3 protein is CSVEGGGTGEFSTDTQYF. The CDR3 DNA reads as TGCAGCGTTGAAGGGGGCGGGACAGGAGAGTTTAGCACAGATACGCAGTATTTT.

The rearrangement links TRBV27 to TRBJ1-2; D possibly corresponds to TRBD1 (6 bases). The CDR3 loop spans 13 amino acids. Germline loops: CDR1 MNHEY, CDR2 SMNVEV (reference sequence). V lost 2 bases and J lost 2, with 6 bases in between. The CDR3 spells CASSLTGNYGYTF. The CDR3 nucleotides are TGTGCCAGCAGTTTAACAGGGAACTATGGCTACACCTTC.

V usage is TRBV2 and J usage is TRBJ2-5; 13 bases are shared with TRBD2. After removal of 5 bases from V and 5 bases from J, the junction contained 8 bases not matched to a gene. This CDR3 region has 16 residues. CDR1 and CDR2 (germline): SNHLY, FYNNEI. The CDR3 DNA sequence: TGTGCCAGCAGTCAAATCGGACTAGCGGGAGTTGAGACCCAGTACTTC. Encoded protein: CASSQIGLAGVETQYF.

With respect to this clone: This same CDR3 is encoded by further DNA sequences in the sample. The chain uses TRBV25-1 and TRBJ2-7; D may be TRBD2 (5 bases). Germline loops: CDR1 MGHDK, CDR2 SYGVNS. CDR3 length: 12 amino acids. Trimming removed 3 bases at V and 6 bases at J, with 9 bases between. The CDR3 loop reads CASSDLGVEQYF. CDR3 in DNA: TGTGCCAGCAGTGACTTGGGAGTCGAGCAGTACTTC.

The V gene is TRBV9, the J gene TRBJ1-2; 8 bases line up with TRBD1. This CDR3 region has 16 residues. Trimming at V came to 2 bases and at J to 4 bases, leaving 10 bases not matched to a gene. The germline V gene encodes CDR1 SGDLS and CDR2 YYNGEE. CDR3 loop: CASSVRGTGLGYGYTF. Here the CDR3 DNA reads TGTGCCAGCAGCGTGAGGGGGACAGGCTTAGGCTATGGCTACACCTTC.

The V and J genes are TRBV27 and TRBJ2-7, with D perhaps matching TRBD1 or TRBD2 (5 bases each). CDR1 is MNHEY and CDR2 is SMNVEV in the germline V gene (reference sequence). Deletions cut 4 bases from V and 2 bases from J, with 12 bases between. The CDR3 has 14 residues. The CDR3 spells CASSSGTVTYEQYF. In DNA, the CDR3 is TGTGCCAGCAGTTCTGGGACGGTTACCTACGAGCAGTACTTC.

The sample holds a few counts of this clone. The chain has TRBV28 and TRBJ2-1; 9 bases agree with TRBD1. The CDR3 consists of 15 residues. Germline V gene lookup returns CDR1 MDHEN and CDR2 SYDVKM. Unmatched junction bases numbered 2, after V lost 2 bases and J lost 3 bases. This chain's CDR3 is CASSLRDRDYNEQFF. CDR3 in DNA: TGTGCCAGCAGTTTAAGGGACAGGGACTACAATGAGCAGTTCTTC.

This sequence joins TRBV6-4 and TRBJ1-2; TRBD1 might be the D (5 bases). V was pared by 5 bases and J by 6 bases, with 13 bases between. This CDR3 is 13 amino acids long. Germline CDR1 is MRHNA and CDR2 is SNTAGT. The CDR3 is CASSPDSHNGYTF. The DNA for the CDR3 is TGTGCCAGCAGTCCTGACAGCCACAATGGCTACACCTTC.

This clone was detected once. This rearrangement joins TRBV29-1 to TRBJ2-1; 9 bases agree with TRBD1. The ends lost 2 bases at V and 7 bases at J; junction bases unmatched: 9. This CDR3 comprises 15 residues. Germline V gene lookup returns CDR1 SQVTM and CDR2 ANQGSEA. CDR3 sequence reads: CSVERGDRVGNEQFF. CDR3 sequence (DNA): TGCAGCGTTGAACGAGGGGACAGGGTAGGGAATGAGCAGTTCTTC.

This clone was seen ten or more times. The chain uses TRBV28 and TRBJ2-4; possibly TRBD2 for D (6 bases). Germline V gives CDR1 MDHEN, CDR2 SYDVKM. Trimming cost V 5 bases and J 5 bases, with 16 bases left between them. This CDR3 is built from 15 residues. The chain's CDR3 is CASSLFGGGENIQYF. In nucleotides, the CDR3 is TGTGCCAGCAGTCTTTTTGGTGGAGGGGAAAACATTCAGTACTTC.

The genes are TRBV4-1 and TRBJ2-7; tentative D call: TRBD2 (6 bases). Germline V gene lookup returns CDR1 MGHRA and CDR2 YSYEKL. V was trimmed by 1 base and J by 1 base, leaving 11 bases between them. This CDR3 region has 15 residues. The CDR3 DNA is TGCGCCAGCAGCCAAGGGTCTAGCGATTCCTACGAGCAGTACTTC. Translation: CASSQGSSDSYEQYF.

The V call is TRBV19, the J call TRBJ1-1; D ambiguous. Trimming pared 5 bases from V and 4 bases from J, leaving 17 bases between. Germline CDR1 reads LNHDA; CDR2 reads SQIVND (reference sequence). The CDR3 runs to 15 residues. The DNA for the CDR3 is TGTGCCAGTAGTTTGTCCGGGATGATGGGCACTGAAGCTTTCTTT. The encoded protein is CASSLSGMMGTEAFF.

The rearrangement joins TRBV5-6 to TRBJ2-2, with unresolved D. The V and J ends lost 4 bases and 8 bases respectively, with 15 bases between them. The CDR3 runs to 14 residues. Germline V gene data show CDR1 as SGHDT and CDR2 as YYEEEE. The CDR3 is CASSAVAARGELFF. CDR3 DNA sequence: TGTGCCAGCAGCGCGGTGGCAGCGCGAGGGGAGCTGTTTTTT.